Each of the 25 T cell receptor beta chains below was sequenced from the same sample in a study of T cell responses to AZD1222 COVID-19 vaccine. Sequenced by immunoSEQ multiplex PCR; TCRdb stores in-frame clones only, minus some. The table records about 160,000 clones, 92% of them present only once. Sequenced here: peripheral blood, sampled on day 0 of MenACWY control vaccination. These receptors were obtained from an adult in good health.

The gene calls are TRBV19 and TRBJ2-1, with D possibly TRBD1 on 6 matching bases. Trimming took off 2 bases at V and 7 bases at J, with 21 bases between the two ends. This CDR3 has 17 amino acids. Germline V gene sequence: CDR1 LNHDA, CDR2 SQIVND (reference sequence). The CDR3: CASSIRTSARGPNEQFF. For the CDR3, the DNA is TGTGCCAGTAGTATACGGACTTCTGCCAGGGGACCGAATGAGCAGTTCTTC.

The chain uses TRBV5-4 and TRBJ2-5; the match to TRBD1 covers 7 bases. This CDR3 region has 15 residues. The V segment lost 0 bases and the J segment 1 base; nucleotides outside the gene matches: 3. CDR1 is SGHNT and CDR2 is YYREEE in the germline V gene (reference sequence). This chain's CDR3 is CASSLDRGAQETQYF. The CDR3 DNA reads TGTGCCAGCAGCTTGGACAGGGGAGCCCAAGAGACCCAGTACTTC.

This chain uses TRBV12-5 with TRBJ2-5, with D perhaps assigned TRBD1 or TRBD2 (5 bases each). The CDR3 is 13 amino acids. Trimming removed 6 bases from V and 3 bases from J, with 11 bases in between. Germline CDR1 and CDR2: LGHNT and FRNRAP. The CDR3 protein is CASGRGEEETQYF. The CDR3 nucleotides read TGTGCTAGTGGGAGAGGGGAAGAAGAGACCCAGTACTTC.

This chain uses TRBV10-3 with TRBJ1-3; D ambiguous. V lost 8 bases and J lost 0, with 8 bases in between. This CDR3 contains 13 residues. Germline CDR1 reads ENHRY; CDR2 reads SYGVKD. CDR3 DNA sequence: TGTGCCATCCATGCAAGCTCTGGAAACACCATATATTTT. This encodes CAIHASSGNTIYF.

The chain employs TRBV24-1 and TRBJ2-3; no clear D gene. With 6 bases removed from V and 1 base from J, the gap between germline ends came to 7 bases. This CDR3 spans 13 amino acids. Germline V gene data show CDR1 as KGHDR and CDR2 as SFDVKD. Here the CDR3 DNA reads TGTGCCACCAGTTCGAGCGGCACAGATACGCAGTATTTT. Translated: CATSSSGTDTQYF.

The rearrangement links TRBV4-2 to TRBJ2-3; 11 bases align to TRBD2. The CDR3 covers 16 residues. The germline V gene encodes CDR1 LGHNA and CDR2 YNFKEQ. Trimming removed 6 bases from V and 1 base from J; junction bases left unmatched: 6. The CDR3 sequence: CASSLLAGDGTDTQYF. The CDR3 DNA follows: TGTGCCAGCAGTCTACTAGCGGGAGACGGCACAGATACGCAGTATTTT.

This clone occurred once. This chain joins TRBV4-1 and TRBJ2-5, with 12 bases matching TRBD2. CDR3 length equals 16 residues. Losses at the gene ends were 4 bases for V and 1 base for J; bases not matched to a gene: 4. CDR1 and CDR2 from the germline V gene are MGHRA and YSYEKL. The CDR3 DNA reads TGCGCCAGCAGCCTCAGGACTAGCGGGACCCAAGAGACCCAGTACTTC. It specifies CASSLRTSGTQETQYF.

V and J are TRBV7-8 and TRBJ2-1, with 11 nucleotides matching TRBD2. This CDR3 is 16 amino acids long. Germline loops: CDR1 SGHVS, CDR2 FQNEAQ. V shed 2 bases and J 2 bases; nucleotides not matched to a gene: 2. The CDR3 loop reads CASSLLLAGAYNEQFF. CDR3 coding DNA: TGTGCCAGCAGCTTATTACTAGCGGGAGCCTACAATGAGCAGTTCTTC.

This sequence joins TRBV6-6 and TRBJ2-3; D is undetermined. V shed 11 bases and J shed 3 bases, with 15 bases lying between them. The CDR3 totals 13 residues. Germline CDR1 and CDR2: MNHNY and SVGAGI (reference sequence). The CDR3 loop reads CAEAARSTDTQYF. The CDR3 DNA reads as TGTGCCGAGGCCGCTAGAAGTACAGATACGCAGTATTTT.

The gene calls are TRBV6-5 and TRBJ2-3, with unresolved D. The germline V gene has CDR1 MNHEY and CDR2 SVGAGI. CDR3 length equals 11 residues. V was clipped by 0 bases and J by 5 bases, with 0 bases between them. The CDR3, as DNA: TGTGCCAGCAGTTACTCAGATACGCAGTATTTT. It specifies CASSYSDTQYF.

V is TRBV3-1 (or the pseudogene TRBV3-2) and J is TRBJ2-1; 11 nucleotides align to TRBD2. Germline loops: CDR1 LGHDT, CDR2 YNNKEL (reference sequence). Trimming removed 6 bases from V and 5 bases from J; junction bases left unmatched: 6. CDR3 length equals 15 residues. CDR3: CASRQIAGGDNEQFF. The CDR3 DNA is TGTGCCAGCAGGCAAATAGCGGGAGGGGACAATGAGCAGTTCTTC.

The chain employs TRBV11-2 and TRBJ2-1; 7 bases align to TRBD2. The J segment lost 4 bases and the V segment lost 1 base, leaving 4 bases of the junction unmatched. The CDR3 extends over 15 amino acids. The germline CDR1 and CDR2 sequences are SGHAT and FQNNGV. The CDR3 protein is CASSLGTSFYNEQFF. CDR3 in DNA: TGTGCCAGCAGCTTAGGGACTAGTTTTTACAATGAGCAGTTCTTC.

This chain connects TRBV5-1 to TRBJ1-2, with a weak D call TRBD1 (5 bases). Trimming took 0 bases from V and 4 from J, leaving 10 bases between them. This CDR3 is 14 amino acids long. CDR1 is SGHRS and CDR2 is YFSETQ in the germline V gene. CDR3 residues: CASSLEGLIYGYTF. Written as DNA, the CDR3 is TGCGCCAGCAGCTTGGAGGGGTTGATCTATGGCTACACCTTC.

This CDR3 is CASSLLAEQFF. The CDR3, as DNA: TGTGCCAGCAGCTTACTAGCGGAGCAGTTCTTC. V gene TRBV11-1 combines with J gene TRBJ2-1; D may be TRBD2 (6 bases). Germline assignment: CDR1 SGHAT and CDR2 FQDESV (reference sequence). The V and J ends lost 2 bases and 10 bases respectively, with 6 bases between them. The length of the CDR3 is 11 residues.

This chain uses TRBV6-1 with TRBJ2-3; a possible D gene is TRBD2 (5 bases). Trimming left V 3 bases short and J 0 bases short, with 10 bases between. The germline CDR1 and CDR2 sequences are MNHNS and SASEGT. The CDR3 consists of 15 residues. CDR3 region: CASSDLGSSTDTQYF. CDR3 sequence (DNA): TGTGCCAGCAGTGATCTGGGGAGTAGCACAGATACGCAGTATTTT.

This chain connects TRBV7-3 to TRBJ1-1; D gene ambiguous. Trimming stripped 8 bases from V and 7 bases from J, with 20 bases between. The CDR3 is 14 amino acids. Germline V gene sequence: CDR1 SGHTA, CDR2 FQGTGA. The CDR3 region is CASGQLSGSNEAFF. The CDR3 DNA sequence: TGTGCCAGCGGGCAGCTGTCCGGTTCCAATGAAGCTTTCTTT.

V and J are TRBV4-1 and TRBJ2-7; a weak D match, TRBD2 (6 bases). Germline V gene lookup returns CDR1 MGHRA and CDR2 YSYEKL. CDR3 length equals 16 residues. V was clipped by 0 bases and J by 7 bases, with 19 bases between them. CDR3 residues: CASSQDTRGFIREQYF. Here the CDR3 DNA reads TGCGCCAGCAGCCAAGATACGCGGGGATTCATCAGGGAGCAGTACTTC.

The V and J genes are TRBV4-3 and TRBJ2-1; D is ambiguous. V shed 0 bases and J shed 6 bases, with 9 bases lying between them. The CDR3 covers 14 residues. CDR1 is LGHNA and CDR2 is YSLEER in the germline V gene. This CDR3 reads CASSQDAASNEQFF. The CDR3 nucleotides are TGCGCCAGCAGCCAAGATGCGGCAAGCAATGAGCAGTTCTTC.

The chain is built from TRBV27 and TRBJ2-1; the D gene is possibly TRBD1 (6 bases). CDR1 MNHEY and CDR2 SMNVEV come from the germline V gene (reference sequence). The V end was cut by 5 bases, the J end by 7 bases, with 15 bases between. The CDR3 extends over 14 amino acids. This CDR3 reads CASSPVQGLNEQFF. For the CDR3, the DNA is TGTGCCAGCAGTCCAGTACAGGGCCTAAATGAGCAGTTCTTC.

The rearrangement uses TRBV5-4 and TRBJ2-1; D might be TRBD2 (5 bases). V gave up 3 bases and J gave up 6 bases, with 16 bases separating them. The germline V gene has CDR1 SGHNT and CDR2 YYREEE (reference sequence). The CDR3 has 15 residues. The CDR3 sequence is CASSSTRRGFNEQFF. The CDR3 bases are TGTGCCAGCAGCTCTACTAGGCGAGGGTTCAATGAGCAGTTCTTC. Drawing the rest from reference TRBV5-4 and TRBJ2-1, the complete variable domain is ETGVTQSPTHLIKTRGQQVTLRCSSQSGHNTVSWYQQALGQGPQFIFQYYREEENGRGNFPPRFSGLQFPNYSSELNVNALELDDSALYLCASSSTRRGFNEQFFGPGTRLTVL.

This sequence joins TRBV28 and TRBJ2-5, with D possibly being TRBD1 or TRBD2 (6 bases each). Germline CDR1 reads MDHEN; CDR2 reads SYDVKM. V was cut by 7 bases and J by 1 base, with 16 bases left in between. There are 15 residues in the CDR3. The DNA for the CDR3 is TGTGCCAGCATAGACGGGGGCGGCAGCCAAGAGACCCAGTACTTC. As protein: CASIDGGGSQETQYF.

The chain recombines TRBV24-1 with TRBJ2-5, with D uncertain. The germline V gene encodes CDR1 KGHDR and CDR2 SFDVKD. CDR3 length: 15 residues. Trimming removed 0 bases from V and 1 base from J, with 8 bases in between. The CDR3 is CATSDLAVGQETQYF. The CDR3 nucleotides read TGTGCCACCAGTGATTTGGCAGTGGGCCAAGAGACCCAGTACTTC.

This clone appeared a few times. The chain combines TRBV7-9 with TRBJ1-2; TRBD1 is a possible D gene (6 bases). Germline CDR1 SEHNR, CDR2 FQNEAQ (reference sequence). With 4 bases removed from V and 4 bases from J, the gap between germline ends came to 13 bases. There are 14 residues in the CDR3. The CDR3 coding sequence is TGTGCCAGCAGCTCAAGTACAGGGACCTATGGCTACACCTTC. Encoded protein: CASSSSTGTYGYTF.

The chain uses TRBV7-7 and TRBJ2-2; D remains unclear. The germline V gene has CDR1 SSHAT and CDR2 FNYEAQ (reference sequence). V shed 1 base and J shed 3 bases, with 6 bases lying between them. The CDR3 spans 14 residues. The CDR3, as DNA: TGTGCCAGCAGCTTAGACTTTTACACCGGGGAGCTGTTTTTT. Translated: CASSLDFYTGELFF. Together with reference TRBV7-7 and TRBJ2-2, the CDR3 gives the full variable domain: GAGVSQSPRYKVTKRGQDVTLRCDPISSHATLYWYQQALGQGPEFLTYFNYEAQPDKSGLPSDRFSAERPEGSISTLTIQRTEQRDSAMYRCASSLDFYTGELFFGEGSRLTVL.

The rearrangement uses TRBV11-3 and TRBJ2-3; D possibly corresponds to TRBD2 (6 bases). With 3 bases removed from V and 4 bases from J, the gap between germline ends came to 17 bases. Looked up from germline, CDR1 is SGHNT and CDR2 is YENEEA. The CDR3 is made up of 16 amino acids. CDR3 nucleotide sequence: TGTGCCAGCAGCTTTAGCGGATCGCGGGGTGCAGATACGCAGTATTTT. Its protein is CASSFSGSRGADTQYF.